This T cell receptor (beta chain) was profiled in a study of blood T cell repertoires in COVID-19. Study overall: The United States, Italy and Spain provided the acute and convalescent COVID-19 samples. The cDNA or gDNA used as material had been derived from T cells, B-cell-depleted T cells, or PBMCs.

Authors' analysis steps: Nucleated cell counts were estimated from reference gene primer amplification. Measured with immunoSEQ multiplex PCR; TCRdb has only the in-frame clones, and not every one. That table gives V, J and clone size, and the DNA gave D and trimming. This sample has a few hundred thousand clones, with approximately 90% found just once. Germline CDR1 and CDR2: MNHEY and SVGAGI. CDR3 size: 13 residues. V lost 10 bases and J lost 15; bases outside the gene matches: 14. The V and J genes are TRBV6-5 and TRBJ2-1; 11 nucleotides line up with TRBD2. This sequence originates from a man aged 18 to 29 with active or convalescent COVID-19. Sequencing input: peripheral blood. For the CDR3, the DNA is TGTGCCACCCAGACTGATAGCGGGGGGGCCCGGTTCTTC. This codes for CATQTDSGGARFF.